This T cell receptor (beta chain) was obtained from a study of patients and donors after allogeneic stem cell transplantation (dated by TCRdb to about 2020). The CDR3 covers 15 residues, taking in both the cysteine and the phenylalanine. Of all the DNA, just the CDR3 is kept, 45 bases in frame from base 1. V drops 6 bases and J drops 3 bases, leaving 17 bases in between. From a lookup of the germline V gene, CDR1 and CDR2 are SGHAT and FQNNGV. As for this clonotype: It has no known antigen specificity. No per-base quality is available; no much larger clone lies one base away.

Library generation was performed with RT-PCR. The sequencing machine was a NextSeq 550. TCRdb applied fastp at Q25 and MiXCR to the public reads, then kept only in-frame beta chains. One record per CDR3 amino acid sequence lists the most common genes and DNA. Across this sample there are approximately 410,000 distinct CDR3 sequences, with 16% seen only once. The ten biggest clones cover less than 9.5% of the sample. The receptor was isolated from a human donor who was either an allogeneic HSCT recipient or a stem cell or donor lymphocyte infusion donor (not recorded which). It is not recorded whose cells these are; they may come from a transplant donor. The sequencing sample was made of blood, either unsorted or a sorted T cell fraction (not recorded which). Recombination joined TRBV11-2 with TRBJ1-2, with the D gene uncertain. The CDR3 here reads CASRRPGLWDYGYTF. At the DNA level, the sequence is TGTGCCAGCAGGCGACCAGGATTGTGGGACTATGGCTACACCTTC.